The clone carrying this T cell receptor beta chain was observed a few times. The second PCR ran roughly 6 to 11 cycles with a sample-barcoded 5' primer and J-beta primers. TCRdb itself ran the 5' RACE reads through MiXCR, one entry per CDR3 protein. Of fewer than 900,000 distinct CDR3 sequences listed, 35% to 40% are singletons. These data originate in a study of blood T cells in healthy people across ages. Trimming removed 3 bases at V and 3 bases at J, with 8 bases between. The CDR3 totals 13 residues. Germline loops: CDR1 SGHTA, CDR2 FQGNSA. The sample was blood. The chain links TRBV7-2 to TRBJ2-5; maybe TRBD1 (6 bases). This sequence originates from a man younger than 30 in good health. CDR3 region: CASSFKGEETQYF. The CDR3 DNA reads as TGTGCCAGCAGCTTCAAGGGGGAAGAGACCCAGTACTTC.